This TCR beta chain was obtained from a study of blood T cells in healthy people across ages (dated by TCRdb to between 2014 and 2017). With regard to the full study: In model experiments, template switching captured roughly one uniquely barcoded TCR beta cDNA molecule for every two T cells. Using deep sequencing normalized with unique cDNA molecular identifiers, the study measured how TCR beta repertoire diversity changes with age. Four age groups were formed from the donors: young (average about 16 years), middle-aged (around 41), aged (over 55) and long-lived (less than 85). To avoid experimental bias, donors of different ages were randomly spread across the sequencing lanes. Using the same blood draw, the study looked at two additional independent replicas of 1 million unique cDNA reads for two donors, one aged 18 to 30 and the other aged 80 or older.

General conclusions and limits of the study: Observed TCR beta diversity correlated strongly with the percentage of naive T cells measured by flow cytometry. The long-lived group showed more naive CD4+ T cells, fewer expanded clones and increased TCR diversity than the aged group, suggesting age selection. The CMV infection status of donors was not known, potentially confounding age-related changes in expanded clonotypes. Observed TCR beta diversity per million T cells fell roughly linearly with age, and a significant reduction was already apparent by age approximately 40. Bulk unsorted PBMC profiling prevented conclusive comparison of naive and antigen-experienced compartments. Total diversity estimates from one million sequenced T cells were considered lower bounds and underestimates.

The protocol used for the library was 5' RACE. The run used an Illumina HiSeq 2500. A second PCR of 7 to 11 cycles was run with a J-beta primer mix and a sample-barcoded 5' primer. A template-switch 5' adaptor carrying 12 random nucleotides introduced a unique molecular identifier onto each TCR beta cDNA molecule. Each sample yielded at least 2.5 million CDR3-containing paired-end reads. All of the RNA was converted into first-strand cDNA using the Mint cDNA synthesis kit, with a TRBC-specific oligonucleotide serving as the primer. All cDNA was treated with uracil-DNA glycosylase and then went through a first 18-cycle PCR with the universal primers M1SS and BC2_uni_R. In the paper's pipeline: Each sample was normalized by randomly selecting 1 million high-quality reads, each carrying a distinct molecular identifier. Reads sharing molecular identifiers were discarded rather than binned into consensus sequences. CDR3 identification, clonotype clustering and error correction used MiTCR with a Q25 quality threshold and the strictest error-elimination algorithm. A nonparametric unseen species model using Euler transformation provided a lower-bound estimate of total TCR beta diversity. The raw public reads went through TCRdb reprocessing: fastp at Q25, MiXCR clone calling, in-frame beta chains kept. Each entry is one CDR3 protein sequence, shown with its most common DNA and genes. These V and J calls rely on TCRdb rather than the paper's analysis. The sample has 700,000 or so distinct CDR3 sequences on record, approximately 40% of them singletons. The ten largest clones add up to 25% to 30% of the sample.

Systemically healthy Caucasian individuals from Russia, 35 to 40 in total and aged roughly 6 to 90 years, were included as donors. Each donor gave ten milliliters of peripheral blood, collected into EDTA-treated Vacutainer tubes. Ficoll-Paque density-gradient centrifugation was used to isolate PBMCs, with at least 7 million obtained per sample. Trizol reagent was used to extract total RNA from the PBMCs, yielding at least 5.5 micrograms per sample. The percentages of naive CD45RAhigh/CD27high T cells were determined by flow cytometry on a PBMC aliquot from every donor. The CDR3 covers 17 residues, taking in both the cysteine and the phenylalanine. The DNA shown is the 51-base CDR3, in frame from base 1. CDR1 and CDR2, looked up from the germline V gene, are SGHAT and FQNNGV. Concerning this clonotype: The specificity of this receptor is unknown. Per-base qualities were not stored, and no clone one base away is much larger.

The V gene is TRBV11-2 and the J gene is TRBJ2-1, with TRBD1 identical over 8 junction bases. The DNA end favors TRBJ2-7, so the J call may be wrong. Sequenced sample: blood. The TCR originated in an elderly man in good health. The CDR3 here reads CASSLLLGQDSYNEQYF. The DNA is TGTGCCAGCAGCTTATTACTGGGACAGGACTCCTACAATGAGCAGTACTTC.